In this sample, the clone carrying this T cell receptor beta chain turned up once. Its antigen is not identified. MiXCR, run by TCRdb on the RT-PCR reads, gives a single entry per CDR3 protein. Among hundreds of thousands of distinct CDR3 sequences listed, around 25% were seen once. CDR3 length: 12 amino acids. Per the germline V gene, CDR1 is DFQATT and CDR2 is SNEGSKA (reference sequence). With 5 bases clipped from V and 8 bases from J, the junction kept 4 bases outside the gene matches. This sample stems from a study of response to subunit inactivated influenza vaccine. Study outcomes and limitations: Authors suggested that a seasonal influenza vaccination recruits few new T cells each time.

The starting material was CD4+ T cells sorted from PBMCs, obtained roughly 5 days after vaccination. This clonotype originated in a man aged 50-60 years who received an inactivated influenza vaccine. This chain connects TRBV20-1 to TRBJ2-2; 8 nucleotides agree with TRBD2. The CDR3 sequence is CSAWTSPGELFF. The CDR3 DNA sequence: TGCAGTGCTTGGACTAGCCCAGGGGAGCTGTTTTTT.